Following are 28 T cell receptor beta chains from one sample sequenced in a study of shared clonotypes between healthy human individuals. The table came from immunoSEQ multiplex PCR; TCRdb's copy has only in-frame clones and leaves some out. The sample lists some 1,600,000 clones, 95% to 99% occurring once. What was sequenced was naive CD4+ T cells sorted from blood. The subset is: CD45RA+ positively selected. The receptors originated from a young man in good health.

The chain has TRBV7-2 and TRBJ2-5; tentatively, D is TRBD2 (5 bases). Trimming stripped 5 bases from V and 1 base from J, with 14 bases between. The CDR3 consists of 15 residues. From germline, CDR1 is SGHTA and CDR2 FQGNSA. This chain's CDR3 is CASSQMSGPQETQYF. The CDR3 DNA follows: TGTGCCAGCAGCCAAATGAGCGGACCCCAAGAGACCCAGTACTTC.

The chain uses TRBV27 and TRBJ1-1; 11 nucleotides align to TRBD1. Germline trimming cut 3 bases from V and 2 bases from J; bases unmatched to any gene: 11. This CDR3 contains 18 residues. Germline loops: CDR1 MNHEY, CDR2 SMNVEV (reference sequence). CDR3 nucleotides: TGTGCCAGCAGTTTTCGGACAGGGGGCAACTACCCTAACACTGAAGCTTTCTTT. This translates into CASSFRTGGNYPNTEAFF.

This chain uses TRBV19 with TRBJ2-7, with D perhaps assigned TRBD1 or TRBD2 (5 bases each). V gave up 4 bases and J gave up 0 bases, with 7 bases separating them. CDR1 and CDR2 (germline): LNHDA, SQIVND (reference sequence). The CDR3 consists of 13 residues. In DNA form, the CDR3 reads TGTGCCAGTAGTACCGGGACCTCCTACGAGCAGTACTTC. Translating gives CASSTGTSYEQYF.

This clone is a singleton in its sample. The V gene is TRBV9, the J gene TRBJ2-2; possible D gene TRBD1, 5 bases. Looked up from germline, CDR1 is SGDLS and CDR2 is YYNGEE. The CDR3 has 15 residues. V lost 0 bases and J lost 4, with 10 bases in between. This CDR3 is CASSVDQGSTGELFF. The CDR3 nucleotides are TGTGCCAGCAGCGTAGATCAGGGCAGCACCGGGGAGCTGTTTTTT.

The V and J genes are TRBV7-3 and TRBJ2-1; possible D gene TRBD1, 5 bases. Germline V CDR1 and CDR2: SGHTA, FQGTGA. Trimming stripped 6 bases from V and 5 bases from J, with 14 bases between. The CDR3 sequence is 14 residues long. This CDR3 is CASSPGRVNNEQFF. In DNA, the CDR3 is TGTGCCAGCAGTCCAGGGCGCGTTAACAATGAGCAGTTCTTC.

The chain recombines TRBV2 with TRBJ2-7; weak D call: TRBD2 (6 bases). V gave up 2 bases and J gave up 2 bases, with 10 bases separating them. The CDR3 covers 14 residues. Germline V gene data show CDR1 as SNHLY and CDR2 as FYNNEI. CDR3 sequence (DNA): TGTGCCAGCAGTGAATACGGGGGTCCCTACGAGCAGTACTTC. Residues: CASSEYGGPYEQYF.

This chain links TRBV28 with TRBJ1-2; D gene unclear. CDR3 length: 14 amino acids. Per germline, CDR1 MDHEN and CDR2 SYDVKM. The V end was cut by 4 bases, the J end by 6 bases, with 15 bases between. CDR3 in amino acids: CASSSILGINGYTF. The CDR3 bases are TGTGCCAGCAGTTCCATCCTCGGGATAAATGGCTACACCTTC.

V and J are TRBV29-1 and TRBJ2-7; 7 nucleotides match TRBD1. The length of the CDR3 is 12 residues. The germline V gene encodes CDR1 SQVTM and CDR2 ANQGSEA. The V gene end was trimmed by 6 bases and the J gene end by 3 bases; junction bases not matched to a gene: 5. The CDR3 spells CSVPGQLYEQYF. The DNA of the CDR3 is TGCAGCGTCCCGGGACAGCTCTACGAGCAGTACTTC.

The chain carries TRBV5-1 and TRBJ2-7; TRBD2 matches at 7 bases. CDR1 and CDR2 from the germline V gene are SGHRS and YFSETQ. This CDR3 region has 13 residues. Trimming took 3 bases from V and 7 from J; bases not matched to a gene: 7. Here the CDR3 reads CASSYGPGGEQYF. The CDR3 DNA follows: TGCGCCAGCAGCTATGGTCCCGGGGGGGAGCAGTACTTC.

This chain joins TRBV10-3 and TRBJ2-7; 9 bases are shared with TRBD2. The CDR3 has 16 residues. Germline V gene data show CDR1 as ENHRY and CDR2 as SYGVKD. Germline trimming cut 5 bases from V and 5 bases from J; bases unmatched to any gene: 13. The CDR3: CAISRQVAGAWDEQYF. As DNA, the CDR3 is TGTGCCATCAGTCGTCAGGTAGCGGGAGCCTGGGACGAGCAGTACTTC.

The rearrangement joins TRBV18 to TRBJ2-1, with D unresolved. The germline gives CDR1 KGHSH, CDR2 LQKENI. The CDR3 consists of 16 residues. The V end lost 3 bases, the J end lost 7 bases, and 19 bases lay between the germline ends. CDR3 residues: CASSPSQDGFPNEQFF. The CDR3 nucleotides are TGTGCCAGCTCACCCAGTCAGGACGGTTTTCCGAATGAGCAGTTCTTC.

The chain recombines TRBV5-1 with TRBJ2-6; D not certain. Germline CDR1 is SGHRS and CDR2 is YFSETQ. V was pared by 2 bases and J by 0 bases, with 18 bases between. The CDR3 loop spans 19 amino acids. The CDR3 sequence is CASSFRPRAISSGANVLTF. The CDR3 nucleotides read TGCGCCAGCAGCTTTCGCCCCCGGGCTATCAGCTCTGGGGCCAACGTCCTGACTTTC.

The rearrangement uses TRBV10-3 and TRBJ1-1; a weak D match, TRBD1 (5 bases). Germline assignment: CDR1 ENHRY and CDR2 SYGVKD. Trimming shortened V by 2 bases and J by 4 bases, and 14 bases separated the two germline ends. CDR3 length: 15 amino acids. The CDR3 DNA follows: TGTGCCATCAGTGAGGGGGACCAATTAGGCACTGAAGCTTTCTTT. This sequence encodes CAISEGDQLGTEAFF.

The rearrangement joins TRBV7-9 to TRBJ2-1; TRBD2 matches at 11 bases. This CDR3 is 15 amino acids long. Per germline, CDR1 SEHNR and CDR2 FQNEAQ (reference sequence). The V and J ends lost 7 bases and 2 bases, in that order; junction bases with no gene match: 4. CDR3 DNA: TGTGCCAGCATCCTAGCGGGAGGCCCCTACAATGAGCAGTTCTTC. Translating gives CASILAGGPYNEQFF.

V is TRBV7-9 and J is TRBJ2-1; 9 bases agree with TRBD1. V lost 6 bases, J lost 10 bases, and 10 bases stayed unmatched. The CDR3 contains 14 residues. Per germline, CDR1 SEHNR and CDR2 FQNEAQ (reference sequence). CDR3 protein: CASSLSGQGGEQFF. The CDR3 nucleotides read TGTGCCAGCAGTCTGTCGGGACAGGGAGGCGAGCAGTTCTTC.

CDR3 region: CASSLQGNQKLFF. The CDR3 DNA follows: TGTGCCAGCAGCTTACAGGGAAACCAGAAACTGTTTTTT. This chain connects TRBV5-4 to TRBJ1-4; a weak D match, TRBD1 (6 bases). Deletions cut 2 bases from V and 11 bases from J, with 13 bases between. The CDR3 has 13 residues. Germline V gene sequence: CDR1 SGHNT, CDR2 YYREEE (reference sequence).

This CDR3 reads CASRGGPNTEAFF. Here the CDR3 DNA reads TGTGCCAGCAGGGGGGGACCGAACACTGAAGCTTTCTTT. The chain carries TRBV6-5 and TRBJ1-1; the D gene is possibly TRBD1 (5 bases). The V end lost 6 bases, the J end lost 1 base, and 9 bases lay between the germline ends. Germline CDR1 and CDR2: MNHEY and SVGAGI. The CDR3 is made up of 13 amino acids.

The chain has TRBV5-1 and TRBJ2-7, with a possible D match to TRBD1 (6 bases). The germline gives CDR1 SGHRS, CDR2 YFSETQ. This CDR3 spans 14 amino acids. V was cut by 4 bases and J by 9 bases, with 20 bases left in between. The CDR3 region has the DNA TGCGCCAGCAGCATCGGGACATCTAACGAGGGGCAGTACTTC. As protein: CASSIGTSNEGQYF.

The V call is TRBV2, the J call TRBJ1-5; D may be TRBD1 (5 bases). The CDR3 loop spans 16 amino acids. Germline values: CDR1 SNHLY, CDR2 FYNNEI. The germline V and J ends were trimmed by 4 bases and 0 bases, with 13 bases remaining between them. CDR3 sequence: CASSGKRGYSNQPQHF. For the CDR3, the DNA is TGTGCCAGCAGTGGAAAGAGGGGATATAGCAATCAGCCCCAGCATTTT.

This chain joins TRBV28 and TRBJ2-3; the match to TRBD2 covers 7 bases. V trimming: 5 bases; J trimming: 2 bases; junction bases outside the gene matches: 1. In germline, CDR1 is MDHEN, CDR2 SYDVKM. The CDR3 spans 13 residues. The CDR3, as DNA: TGTGCCAGCAGTCGGGACTACACAGATACGCAGTATTTT. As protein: CASSRDYTDTQYF.

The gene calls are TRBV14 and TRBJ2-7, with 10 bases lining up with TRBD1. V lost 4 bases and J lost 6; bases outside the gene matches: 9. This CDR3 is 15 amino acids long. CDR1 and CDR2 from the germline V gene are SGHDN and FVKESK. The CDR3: CASSPCGTGACEQYF. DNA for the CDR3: TGTGCCAGCAGCCCCTGCGGGACAGGGGCTTGCGAGCAGTACTTC. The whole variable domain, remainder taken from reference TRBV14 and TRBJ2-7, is EAGVTQFPSHSVIEKGQTVTLRCDPISGHDNLYWYRRVMGKEIKFLLHFVKESKQDESGMPNNRFLAERTGGTYSTLKVQPAELEDSGVYFCASSPCGTGACEQYFGPGTRLTVT.

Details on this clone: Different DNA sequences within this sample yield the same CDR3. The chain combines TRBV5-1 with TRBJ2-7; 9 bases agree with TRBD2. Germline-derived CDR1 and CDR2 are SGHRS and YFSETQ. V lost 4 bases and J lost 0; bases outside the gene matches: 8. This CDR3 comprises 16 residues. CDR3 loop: CASSLRGSGSSYEQYF. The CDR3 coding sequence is TGCGCCAGCAGCCTGCGGGGTAGCGGGAGCTCCTACGAGCAGTACTTC.

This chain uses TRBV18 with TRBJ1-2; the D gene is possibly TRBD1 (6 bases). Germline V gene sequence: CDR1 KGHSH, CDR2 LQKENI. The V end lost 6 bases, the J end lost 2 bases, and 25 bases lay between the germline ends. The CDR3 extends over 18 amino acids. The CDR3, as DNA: TGTGCCAGCTCTACGGTCACCCCTACAGGGTCCGGGAACTATGGCTACACCTTC. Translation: CASSTVTPTGSGNYGYTF. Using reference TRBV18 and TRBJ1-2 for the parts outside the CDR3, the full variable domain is NAGVMQNPRHLVRRRGQEARLRCSPMKGHSHVYWYRQLPEEGLKFMVYLQKENIIDESGMPKERFSAEFPKEGPSILRIQQVVRGDSAAYFCASSTVTPTGSGNYGYTFGSGTRLTVV.

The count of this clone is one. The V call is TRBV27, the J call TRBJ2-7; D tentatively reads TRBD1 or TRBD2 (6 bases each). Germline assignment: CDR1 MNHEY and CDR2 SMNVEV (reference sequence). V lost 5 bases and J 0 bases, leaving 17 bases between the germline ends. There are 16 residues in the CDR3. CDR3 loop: CASSPLLGGSSYEQYF. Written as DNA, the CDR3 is TGTGCCAGCAGTCCCCTGTTAGGGGGGTCCTCCTACGAGCAGTACTTC.

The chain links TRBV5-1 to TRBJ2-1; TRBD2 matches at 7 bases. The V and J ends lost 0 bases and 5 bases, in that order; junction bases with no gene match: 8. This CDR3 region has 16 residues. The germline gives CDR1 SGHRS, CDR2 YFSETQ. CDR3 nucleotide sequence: TGCGCCAGCAGCTTGGACGGCGGGAGATTCAACAATGAGCAGTTCTTC. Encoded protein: CASSLDGGRFNNEQFF.

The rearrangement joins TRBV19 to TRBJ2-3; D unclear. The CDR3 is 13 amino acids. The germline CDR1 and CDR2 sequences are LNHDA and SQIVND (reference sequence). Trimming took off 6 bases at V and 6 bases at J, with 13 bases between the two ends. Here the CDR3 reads CASRRVTTDTQYF. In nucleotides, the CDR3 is TGTGCCAGTAGAAGGGTCACAACCGATACGCAGTATTTT.

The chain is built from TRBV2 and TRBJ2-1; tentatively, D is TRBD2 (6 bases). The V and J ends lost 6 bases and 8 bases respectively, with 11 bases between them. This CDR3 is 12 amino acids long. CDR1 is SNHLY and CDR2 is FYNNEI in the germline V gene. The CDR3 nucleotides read TGTGCCAGCAGGTCACTAGCTCATGAGCAGTTCTTC. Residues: CASRSLAHEQFF.

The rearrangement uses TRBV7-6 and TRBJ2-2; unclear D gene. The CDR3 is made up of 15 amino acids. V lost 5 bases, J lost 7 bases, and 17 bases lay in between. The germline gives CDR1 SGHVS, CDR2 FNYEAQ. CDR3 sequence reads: CASSDRRTKIGELFF. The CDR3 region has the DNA TGTGCCAGCAGCGACCGGAGAACGAAGATCGGGGAGCTGTTTTTT.